A selection of T cell receptor beta chains follows, all from one sample in a study of Ad26.COV2.S vaccination and SARS-CoV-2 variants. The assay was immunoSEQ multiplex PCR, and TCRdb's table has in-frame clones only and misses some. The data contain roughly 250,000 clones, around nine tenths of them seen just once; the ten biggest clones take up 2.9%. The sample here was peripheral blood, taken in a trial of Ad26.COV2.S vaccine versus placebo. These receptors came from a person between 18 and 65 years old who received the Ad26.COV2.S COVID-19 vaccine or a placebo. Both conserved end residues are part of each CDR3.

TRBV4-2	CASSQFELNTGELFF
TRBV7-2	CASSPGASRAQGKLFF
TRBV10-3	CAIRRGLAGTGELFF
TRBV18	CASSTGTGFQPQHF
TRBV5-8	CASSLARDLHYDTQYF
TRBV7-2	CASSLRTGSNTEAFF
TRBV6-2/TRBV6-3	CASSFRRREQYF
TRBV27	CASSLSYRVQPQHF
TRBV6-4	CASSPGTSTDTQYF
TRBV5-6	CASSLGTEEPQHF
TRBV18	CASSPAPGGITNEKLFF
TRBV5-5	CASTPRHFETQYF
TRBV9	CASNPQANTEAFF
TRBV29-1	CSVARQETQYF
TRBV12-3/TRBV12-4	CASSSRMGELFF
TRBV9	CASSVESMNTEAFF
TRBV9	CASSVDFSSYNEQFF
TRBV29-1	CSVVSGLAPDTQYF
TRBV7-3	CASSFGSSRANTGELFF
TRBV14	CASSQDLSPGYSYEQYF
TRBV4-3	CASSQEGLGKLFF
TRBV6-5	CASSYSYQTLSDTQYF
TRBV9	CASSVGWNNEQFF
TRBV2	CASSERGGMNTEAFF
TRBV2	CASSPSGGAPKEYQETQYF
TRBV10-2	CASSEFGRTSTDTQYF
TRBV7-8	CASSLGGFDNEQFF
TRBV27	CASSLGRIEGETQYF
TRBV6-1	CASSEVRGQPQHF
TRBV4-2	CASSQDRLAGELSYNEQFF
TRBV13	CASSFSRELAKNIQYF
TRBV10-2	CASSDRQLYNEQFF
TRBV7-2	CASSFGTYYNEQFF
TRBV28	CASTLGDTQYF
TRBV25-1	CASRPQTDNSPLHF
TRBV4-3	CASSQGRTVDEQYF
TRBV12-3/TRBV12-4	CASTLQGEAFF
TRBV12-5	CASRGLNTEAFF
TRBV18	CASSPVGGNTEAFF
TRBV3-1/TRBV3-2	CASSPGGGGTDTQYF
TRBV30	CAWTYRGTGNTIYF
TRBV7-2	CASSPSGLITDTQYF
TRBV12-5	CASALGLAGGRRETQYF
TRBV30	CAWGPLSGNTIYF